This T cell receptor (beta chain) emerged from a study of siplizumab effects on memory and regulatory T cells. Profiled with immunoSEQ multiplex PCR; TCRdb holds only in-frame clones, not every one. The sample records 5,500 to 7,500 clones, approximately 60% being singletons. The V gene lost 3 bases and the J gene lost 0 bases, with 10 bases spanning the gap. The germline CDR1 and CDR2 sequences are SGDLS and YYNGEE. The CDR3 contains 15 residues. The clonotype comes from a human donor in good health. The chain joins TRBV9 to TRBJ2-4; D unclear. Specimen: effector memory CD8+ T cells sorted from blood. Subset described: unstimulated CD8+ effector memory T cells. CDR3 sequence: CASSGLGLAKNIQYF. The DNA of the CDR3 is TGTGCCAGCAGCGGGTTGGGGTTAGCCAAAAACATTCAGTACTTC.